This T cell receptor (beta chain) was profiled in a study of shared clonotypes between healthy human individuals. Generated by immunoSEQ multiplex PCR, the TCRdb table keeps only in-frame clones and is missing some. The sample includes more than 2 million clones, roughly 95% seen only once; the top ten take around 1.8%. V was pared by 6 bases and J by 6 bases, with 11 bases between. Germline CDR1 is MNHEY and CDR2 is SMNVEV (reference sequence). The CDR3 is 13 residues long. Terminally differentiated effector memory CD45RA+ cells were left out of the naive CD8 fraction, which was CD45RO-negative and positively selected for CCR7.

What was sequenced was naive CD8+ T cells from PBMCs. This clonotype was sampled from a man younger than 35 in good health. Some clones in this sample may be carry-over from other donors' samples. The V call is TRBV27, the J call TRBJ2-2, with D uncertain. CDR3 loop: CASSIVVSGELFF. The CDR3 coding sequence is TGTGCCAGCAGCATTGTCGTCTCCGGGGAGCTGTTTTTT.